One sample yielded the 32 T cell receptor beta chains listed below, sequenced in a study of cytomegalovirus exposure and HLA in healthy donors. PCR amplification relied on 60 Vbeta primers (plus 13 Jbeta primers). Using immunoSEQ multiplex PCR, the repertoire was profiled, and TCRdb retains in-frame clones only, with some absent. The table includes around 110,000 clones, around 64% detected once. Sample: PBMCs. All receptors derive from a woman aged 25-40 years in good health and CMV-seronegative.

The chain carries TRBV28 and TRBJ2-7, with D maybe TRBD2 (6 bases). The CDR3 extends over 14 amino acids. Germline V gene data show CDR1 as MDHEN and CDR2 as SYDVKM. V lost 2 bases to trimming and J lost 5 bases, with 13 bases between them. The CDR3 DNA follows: TGTGCCAGCAGTTTAGGGGGGTCTATCCACGAGCAGTACTTC. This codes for CASSLGGSIHEQYF.

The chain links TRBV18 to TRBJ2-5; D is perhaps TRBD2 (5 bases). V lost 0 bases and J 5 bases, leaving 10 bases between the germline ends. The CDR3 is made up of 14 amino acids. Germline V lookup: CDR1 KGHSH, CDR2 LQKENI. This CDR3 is CASSPPTGWETQYF. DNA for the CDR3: TGTGCCAGCTCACCACCGACGGGGTGGGAGACCCAGTACTTC.

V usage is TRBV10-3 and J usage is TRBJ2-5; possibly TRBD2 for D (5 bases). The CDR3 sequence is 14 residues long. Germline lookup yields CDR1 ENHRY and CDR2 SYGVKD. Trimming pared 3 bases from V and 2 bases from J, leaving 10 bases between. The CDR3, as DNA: TGTGCCATCAGTGATGCGTCGGGACAAGAGACCCAGTACTTC. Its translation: CAISDASGQETQYF.

The CDR3, as DNA: TGTGCCACCAGCAGAGAGCGTCTAGCGGGAACTCGGACCCAGTACTTC. Amino acids: CATSRERLAGTRTQYF. The V and J genes are TRBV15 and TRBJ2-5, with 9 bases lining up with TRBD2. Germline V gives CDR1 LNHNV, CDR2 YYDKDF (reference sequence). CDR3 size: 16 residues. With 0 bases clipped from V and 7 bases from J, the junction kept 9 bases outside the gene matches.

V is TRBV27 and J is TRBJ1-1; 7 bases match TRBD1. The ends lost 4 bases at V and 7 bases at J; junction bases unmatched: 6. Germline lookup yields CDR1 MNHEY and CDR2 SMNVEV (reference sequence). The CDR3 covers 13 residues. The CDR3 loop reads CASSSRDRDEAFF. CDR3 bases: TGTGCCAGCAGTTCCCGGGACAGAGATGAAGCTTTCTTT.

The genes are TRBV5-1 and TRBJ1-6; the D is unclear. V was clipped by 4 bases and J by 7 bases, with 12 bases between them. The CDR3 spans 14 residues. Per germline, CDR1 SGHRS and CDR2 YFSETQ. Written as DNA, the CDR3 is TGCGCCAGCAGCCCAGTCGGAGAGAATTCACCCCTCCACTTT. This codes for CASSPVGENSPLHF.

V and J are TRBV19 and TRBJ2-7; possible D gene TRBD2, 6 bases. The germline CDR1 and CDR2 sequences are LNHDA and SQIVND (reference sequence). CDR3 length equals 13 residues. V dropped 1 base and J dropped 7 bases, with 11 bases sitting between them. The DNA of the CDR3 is TGTGCCAGTAGTATAGTACTCAGCGGGGAGCAGTACTTC. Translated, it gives CASSIVLSGEQYF.

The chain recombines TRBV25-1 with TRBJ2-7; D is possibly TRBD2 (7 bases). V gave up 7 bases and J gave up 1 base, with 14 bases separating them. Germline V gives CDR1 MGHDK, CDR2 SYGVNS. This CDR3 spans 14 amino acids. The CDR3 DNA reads TGTGCCAGCACAAGAGGGGGGGGGTCCTACGAGCAGTACTTC. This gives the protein CASTRGGGSYEQYF.

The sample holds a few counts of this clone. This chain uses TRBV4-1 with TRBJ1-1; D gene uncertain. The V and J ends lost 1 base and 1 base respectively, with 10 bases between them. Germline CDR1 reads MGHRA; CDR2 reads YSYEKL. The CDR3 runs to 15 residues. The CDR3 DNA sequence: TGCGCCAGCAGCCAAGCACCGATACAGAACACTGAAGCTTTCTTT. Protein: CASSQAPIQNTEAFF.

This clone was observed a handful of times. The CDR3 nucleotides read TGTGCCAGTAGTATCTCCGGCGGGAAAGCGTACGAGCAGTACTTC. Its protein product is CASSISGGKAYEQYF. This chain connects TRBV19 to TRBJ2-7; tentatively, D is TRBD2 (6 bases). The CDR3 contains 15 residues. Trimming took off 3 bases at V and 4 bases at J, with 16 bases between the two ends. Germline V gives CDR1 LNHDA, CDR2 SQIVND (reference sequence).

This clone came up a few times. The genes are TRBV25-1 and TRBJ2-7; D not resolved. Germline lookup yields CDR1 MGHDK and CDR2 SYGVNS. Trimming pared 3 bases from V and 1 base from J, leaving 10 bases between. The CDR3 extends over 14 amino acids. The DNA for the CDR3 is TGTGCCAGCAGTGAGATTGGCAGTTCCTACGAGCAGTACTTC. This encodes CASSEIGSSYEQYF.

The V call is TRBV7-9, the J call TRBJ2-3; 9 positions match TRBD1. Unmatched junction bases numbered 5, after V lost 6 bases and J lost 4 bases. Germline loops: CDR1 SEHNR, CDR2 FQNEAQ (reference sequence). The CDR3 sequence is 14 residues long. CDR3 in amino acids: CASRQDRGSDTQYF. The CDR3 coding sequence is TGTGCCAGCAGACAAGACAGGGGGTCAGATACGCAGTATTTT.

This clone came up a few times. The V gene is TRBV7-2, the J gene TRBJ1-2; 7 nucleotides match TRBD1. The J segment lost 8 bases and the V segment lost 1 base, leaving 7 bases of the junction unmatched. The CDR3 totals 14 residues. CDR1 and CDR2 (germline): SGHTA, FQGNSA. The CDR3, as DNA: TGTGCCAGCAGCTTAGAGGGGGCAAGTGGAGGCTACACCTTC. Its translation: CASSLEGASGGYTF.

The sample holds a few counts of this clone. CDR3 sequence (DNA): TGCGCCAGCAGCCCTAGCGGGAGGGCCTACAATGAGCAGTTCTTC. As protein: CASSPSGRAYNEQFF. The chain carries TRBV4-3 and TRBJ2-1; 12 bases map to TRBD2. The CDR3 spans 15 residues. With V trimmed by 4 bases and J by 2 bases, 0 bases remained unmatched. The germline gives CDR1 LGHNA, CDR2 YSLEER.

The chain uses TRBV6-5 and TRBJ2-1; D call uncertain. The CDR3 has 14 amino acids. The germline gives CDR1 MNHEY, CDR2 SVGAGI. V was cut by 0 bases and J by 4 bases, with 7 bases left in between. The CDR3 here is CASSYSDLYNEQFF. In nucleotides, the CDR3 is TGTGCCAGCAGTTACTCCGATCTATACAATGAGCAGTTCTTC.

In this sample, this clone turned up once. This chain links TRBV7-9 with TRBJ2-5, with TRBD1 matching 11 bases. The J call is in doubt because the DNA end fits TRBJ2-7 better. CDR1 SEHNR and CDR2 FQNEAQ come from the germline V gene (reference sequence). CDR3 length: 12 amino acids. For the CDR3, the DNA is TGTGCCAGCAGCGGGACAGGGGGCGAGCAGTACTTC. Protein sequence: CASSGTGGEQYF.

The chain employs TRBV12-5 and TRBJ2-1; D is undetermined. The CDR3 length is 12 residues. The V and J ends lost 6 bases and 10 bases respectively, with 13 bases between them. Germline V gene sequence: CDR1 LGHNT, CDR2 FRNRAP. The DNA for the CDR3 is TGTGCTAGTGGCCTCCTGGCACAGGAGCAGTTCTTC. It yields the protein CASGLLAQEQFF.

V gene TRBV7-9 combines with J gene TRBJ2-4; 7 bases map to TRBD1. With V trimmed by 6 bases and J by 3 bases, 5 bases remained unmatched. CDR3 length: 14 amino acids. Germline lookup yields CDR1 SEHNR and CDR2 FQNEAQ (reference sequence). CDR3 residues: CASRTDRNKNIQYF. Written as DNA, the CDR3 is TGTGCCAGCAGGACGGACAGGAACAAAAACATTCAGTACTTC.

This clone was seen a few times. The CDR3 coding sequence is TGTGCCTCCGCCGGGGGTTCTGTCACAGATACGCAGTATTTT. Protein: CASAGGSVTDTQYF. The chain combines TRBV6-5 with TRBJ2-3; perhaps TRBD2 as D (6 bases). Deletions cut 11 bases from V and 2 bases from J, with 17 bases between. CDR3 length: 14 amino acids. Germline CDR1 MNHEY, CDR2 SVGAGI.

DNA for the CDR3: TGCGCCAGCAGCAGACTATCGTACCAAGAGACCCAGTACTTC. Its translation: CASSRLSYQETQYF. The chain couples TRBV5-1 to TRBJ2-5; tentatively, D is TRBD2 (5 bases). The CDR3 runs to 14 residues. Per germline, CDR1 SGHRS and CDR2 YFSETQ. Trimming left V 4 bases short and J 0 bases short, with 10 bases between.

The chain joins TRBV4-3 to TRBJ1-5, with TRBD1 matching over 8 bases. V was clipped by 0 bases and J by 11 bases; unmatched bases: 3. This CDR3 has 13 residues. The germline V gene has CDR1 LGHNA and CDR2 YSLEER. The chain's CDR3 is CASSQDYRGAQHF. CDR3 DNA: TGCGCCAGCAGCCAAGACTACAGGGGGGCCCAGCATTTT.

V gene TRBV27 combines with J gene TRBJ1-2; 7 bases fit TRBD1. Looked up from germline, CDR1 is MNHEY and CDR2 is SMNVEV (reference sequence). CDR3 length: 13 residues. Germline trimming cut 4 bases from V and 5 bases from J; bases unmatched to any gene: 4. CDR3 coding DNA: TGTGCCAGCAGTTATACAGGGGATTATGGCTACACCTTC. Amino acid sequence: CASSYTGDYGYTF.

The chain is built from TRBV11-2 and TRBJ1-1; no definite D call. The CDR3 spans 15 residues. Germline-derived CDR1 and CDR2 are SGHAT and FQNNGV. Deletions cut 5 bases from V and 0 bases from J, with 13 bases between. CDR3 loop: CASSLAVSMNTEAFF. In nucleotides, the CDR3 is TGTGCCAGCAGCCTAGCAGTTTCCATGAACACTGAAGCTTTCTTT.

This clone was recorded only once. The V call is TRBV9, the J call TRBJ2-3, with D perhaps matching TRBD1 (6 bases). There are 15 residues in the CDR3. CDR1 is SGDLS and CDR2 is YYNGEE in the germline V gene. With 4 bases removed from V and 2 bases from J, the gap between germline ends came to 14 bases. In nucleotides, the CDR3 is TGTGCCAGCAGCCCGCAGGGACACCCCACAGATACGCAGTATTTT. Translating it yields CASSPQGHPTDTQYF.

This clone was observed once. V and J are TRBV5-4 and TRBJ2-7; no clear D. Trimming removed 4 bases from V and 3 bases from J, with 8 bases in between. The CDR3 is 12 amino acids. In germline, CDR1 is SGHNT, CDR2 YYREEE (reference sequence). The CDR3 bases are TGTGCCAGCAGCAACCACGGCTACGAGCAGTACTTC. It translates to CASSNHGYEQYF.

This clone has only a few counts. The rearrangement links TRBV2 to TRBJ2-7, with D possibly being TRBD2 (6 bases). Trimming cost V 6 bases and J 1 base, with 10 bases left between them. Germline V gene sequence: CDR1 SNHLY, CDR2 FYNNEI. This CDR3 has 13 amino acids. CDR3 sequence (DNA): TGTGCCAGCAGCGGGAGAGGGTCCTACGAGCAGTACTTC. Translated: CASSGRGSYEQYF.

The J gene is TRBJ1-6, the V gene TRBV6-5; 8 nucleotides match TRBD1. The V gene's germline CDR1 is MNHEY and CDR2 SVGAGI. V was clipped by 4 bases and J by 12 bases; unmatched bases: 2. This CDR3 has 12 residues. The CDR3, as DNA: TGTGCCAGCAGTTCGACAGGGGAACCCCTCCACTTT. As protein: CASSSTGEPLHF.

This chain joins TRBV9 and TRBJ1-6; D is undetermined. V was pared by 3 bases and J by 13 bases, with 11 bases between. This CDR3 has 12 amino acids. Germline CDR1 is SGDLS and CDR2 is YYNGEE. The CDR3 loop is CASSAVGGPLHF. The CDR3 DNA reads TGTGCCAGCAGCGCTGTCGGCGGTCCCCTCCACTTT. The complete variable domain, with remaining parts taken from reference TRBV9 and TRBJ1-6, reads DSGVTQTPKHLITATGQRVTLRCSPRSGDLSVYWYQQSLDQGLQFLIQYYNGEERAKGNILERFSAQQFPDLHSELNLSSLELGDSALYFCASSAVGGPLHFGNGTRLTVT.

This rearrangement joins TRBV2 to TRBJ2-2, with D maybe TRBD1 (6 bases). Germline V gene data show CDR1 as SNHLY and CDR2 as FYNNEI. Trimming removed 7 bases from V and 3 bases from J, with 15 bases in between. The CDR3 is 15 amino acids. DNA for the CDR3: TGTGCCAGCAACTATGCCCAGGGGTACACCGGGGAGCTGTTTTTT. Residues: CASNYAQGYTGELFF.

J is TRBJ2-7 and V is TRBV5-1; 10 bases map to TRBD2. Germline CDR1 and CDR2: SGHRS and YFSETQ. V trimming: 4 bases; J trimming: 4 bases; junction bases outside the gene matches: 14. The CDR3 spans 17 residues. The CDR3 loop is CASSPSGRASAAYEQYF. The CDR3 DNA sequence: TGCGCCAGCAGCCCGAGCGGGAGGGCCTCGGCGGCATACGAGCAGTACTTC. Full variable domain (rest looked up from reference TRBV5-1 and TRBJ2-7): KAGVTQTPRYLIKTRGQQVTLSCSPISGHRSVSWYQQTPGQGLQFLFEYFSETQRNKGNFPGRFSGRQFSNSRSEMNVSTLELGDSALYLCASSPSGRASAAYEQYFGPGTRLTVT.

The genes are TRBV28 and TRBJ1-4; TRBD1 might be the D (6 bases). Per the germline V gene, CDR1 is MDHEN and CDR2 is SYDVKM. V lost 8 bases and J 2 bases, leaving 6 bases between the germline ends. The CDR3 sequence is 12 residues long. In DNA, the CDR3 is TGTGCCAGCCAGGGGACTAATGAAAAACTGTTTTTT. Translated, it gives CASQGTNEKLFF.

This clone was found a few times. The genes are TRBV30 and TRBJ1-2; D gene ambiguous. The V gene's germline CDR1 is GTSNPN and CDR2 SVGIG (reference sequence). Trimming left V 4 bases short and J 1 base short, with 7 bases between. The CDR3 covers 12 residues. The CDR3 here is CAWITDNYGYTF. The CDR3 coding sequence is TGTGCCTGGATAACAGATAACTATGGCTACACCTTC.